The rows below give T cell receptor beta chains drawn from one sample of a study of liver allograft versus peripheral blood T cells. TCRdb ran MiXCR on the reads and lists one entry per CDR3 protein. The sample lists approximately 3,700 distinct CDR3 sequences; about a sixth were seen once. The source of these receptors is a human patient who had a liver transplant. The graft donor may have contributed some T cells. Each CDR3 is given without its conserved first and last residue. Clone size is shown for a subset of rows, as once, few, many or a class of expanded clone.

TRBV28	once	14	TRBJ2-3	ASSSSGNSGLYTQY
TRBV28	.	12	TRBJ2-7	ASSLSGGAYEQY
TRBV10-3	medium-sized	12	TRBJ2-7	AISEESPTYEQY
TRBV5-4	few	13	TRBJ1-1	ASSLGRGVAEEAF
TRBV6-2/TRBV6-3	large	11	TRBJ1-2	ASSYFLSSGYT
TRBV13	.	10	TRBJ2-7	ASSFLGYEQY
TRBV10-3	medium-sized	12	TRBJ2-7	AISESDRKLGQY
TRBV7-9	medium-sized	10	TRBJ1-1	ASSGQGSEAF
TRBV15	medium-sized	14	TRBJ2-1	ATSRGGQGSYNEQF
TRBV7-9	medium-sized	9	TRBJ2-1	AIEIYNEQF
TRBV20-1	medium-sized	13	TRBJ1-4	SARAPGATNEKLF
TRBV4-1	few	14	TRBJ2-7	ASSQDAGQGFNEQY
TRBV9	medium-sized	13	TRBJ2-7	ASSLTTGSLSEQY
TRBV6-5	few	14	TRBJ2-7	ASSYSTGERSYEQY
TRBV20-1	few	13	TRBJ2-3	SADPRGPGTDTQY
TRBV28	medium-sized	13	TRBJ1-6	ASSSGAGDNSPLH
TRBV29-1	medium-sized	12	TRBJ2-2	SARGQSNTGELF
TRBV28	.	12	TRBJ2-7	ASSFTGRNYEQY
TRBV11-2	few	15	TRBJ1-6	ASSLDGGGSYNSPLH
TRBV29-1	medium-sized	14	TRBJ2-7	SVEGVTDGPSYEQY
TRBV3-1	.	14	TRBJ2-6	ASSSRDLGGANVLT
TRBV28	.	13	TRBJ1-2	ASSFQTGAAWGYT
TRBV11-3	.	12	TRBJ2-1	ASSLWGGTTEQF
TRBV20-1	medium-sized	13	TRBJ2-2	SAETDSTNTGELF
TRBV20-1	medium-sized	13	TRBJ1-6	SAVTSDSRGSPLH
TRBV28	medium-sized	13	TRBJ2-1	ASSLGTSDYNEQF
TRBV9	.	10	TRBJ1-1	ASSANSDEAF
TRBV12-3/TRBV12-4	few	11	TRBJ1-1	ASSLLGYTEAF
TRBV19	.	11	TRBJ1-1	ASSINSRAEAF
TRBV10-1	medium-sized	14	TRBJ2-1	ASSRTSGSSYNEQF
TRBV28	few	12	TRBJ2-5	ASSLWGDQETQY
TRBV20-1	large	13	TRBJ2-6	SARVPGAGANVLT
TRBV4-2	.	12	TRBJ2-1	ASSPRTEYNEQF
TRBV11-2	.	10	TRBJ1-1	ASLRGATEAF
TRBV10-3	medium-sized	16	TRBJ2-7	AISGPPPAGGPSDEQY
TRBV20-1	medium-sized	13	TRBJ2-7	SALYPGTATYEQY
TRBV28	few	12	TRBJ1-1	ASSLWGEITEAF
TRBV7-9	medium-sized	17	TRBJ2-1	ASSLASGTTPSSYNEQF
TRBV24-1	medium-sized	11	TRBJ2-2	ATKDRHTGELF
TRBV19	medium-sized	11	TRBJ2-7	ASSILASREQY
TRBV12-3/TRBV12-4	large	12	TRBJ1-3	ASSNGMRGDTIY
TRBV29-1	medium-sized	8	TRBJ2-1	SVEQEPGF
TRBV25-1	medium-sized	13	TRBJ1-4	ASSEWGTGDEKLF
TRBV27	medium-sized	11	TRBJ1-2	ASSLLGGNGYT
TRBV20-1	.	10	TRBJ2-7	SDQDRTYEQY
TRBV30	large	10	TRBJ1-5	AWSVSNQPQH
TRBV6-6	medium-sized	14	TRBJ2-3	ASSQLAGGITDTQY
TRBV10-3	.	13	TRBJ1-1	AISESPGQGSGAF